These T cell receptor beta chains were read from a single sample in a study of a mutant IDH1 vaccine in newly diagnosed glioma. Clones were read by immunoSEQ multiplex PCR, and TCRdb kept only the in-frame ones, dropping some. The table includes 24,000 or so clones, around 93% detected once. The sequencing used PBMCs, collected from a glioma patient treated with radiotherapy, temozolomide or both. These TCRs come from a man aged 40-50 years with glioma. The CDR3 runs from the conserved cysteine through the conserved F or W. The D gene is left open where the match is weak. Not all rows give a size; the values are once, few, many and, for expanded clones, a class.

j_call: TRBJ1-2
v_call: TRBV28
clone_size: -
d_call: -
cdr3_nt: TGTGCCAGCAGTGGGGGGGGTGGAGACTATGGCTACACCTTC
cdr3_aa: CASSGGGGDYGYTF

j_call: TRBJ2-7
v_call: TRBV5-4
clone_size: -
d_call: -
cdr3_nt: TGTGCCAGCAGCAGCGTCGTAAGCTCCTACGAGCAGTACTTC
cdr3_aa: CASSSVVSSYEQYF

j_call: TRBJ2-7
v_call: TRBV7-8
clone_size: -
d_call: -
cdr3_nt: TGTGCCAGCAGTCAGTTCCCACTCTCCTACGAGCAGTACTTC
cdr3_aa: CASSQFPLSYEQYF

j_call: TRBJ1-5
v_call: TRBV5-1
clone_size: -
d_call: TRBD1
cdr3_nt: TGCGCCAGCAGCCTCGGACAGGGGGATGATCCCCAGCATTTT
cdr3_aa: CASSLGQGDDPQHF

j_call: TRBJ1-5
v_call: TRBV4-2
clone_size: -
d_call: -
cdr3_nt: TGTGCCAGCAGCCAAGACGACAGTTATCAGCCCCAGCATTTT
cdr3_aa: CASSQDDSYQPQHF

j_call: TRBJ2-1
v_call: TRBV29-1
clone_size: -
d_call: -
cdr3_nt: TGCAGCGCCTGGACACTCAATGAGCAGTTCTTC
cdr3_aa: CSAWTLNEQFF

j_call: TRBJ2-7
v_call: TRBV11-2
clone_size: -
d_call: -
cdr3_nt: TGTGCCAGCAGCTCGGGGATCATGGCATCCTACGAGCAGTACTTC
cdr3_aa: CASSSGIMASYEQYF

j_call: TRBJ2-1
v_call: TRBV5-1
clone_size: -
d_call: -
cdr3_nt: TGCGCCAGCAGCCTCATCATAACAGGGAATGAGCAGTTCTTC
cdr3_aa: CASSLIITGNEQFF

j_call: TRBJ2-2
v_call: TRBV7-9
clone_size: -
d_call: TRBD1
cdr3_nt: TGTGCCAGCAGCGCGAGAACCCCGGGACAGCTCACCGGGGAGCTGTTTTTT
cdr3_aa: CASSARTPGQLTGELFF

j_call: TRBJ1-4
v_call: TRBV4-3
clone_size: -
d_call: -
cdr3_nt: TGCGCCAGCAGCCAAGGGGCAGCTCCAACTAATGAAAAACTGTTTTTT
cdr3_aa: CASSQGAAPTNEKLFF

j_call: TRBJ2-3
v_call: TRBV27
clone_size: -
d_call: -
cdr3_nt: TGTGCCAGCAGGATGGACGGTCCTGGAGGTCCCCTCACAGATACGCAGTATTTT
cdr3_aa: CASRMDGPGGPLTDTQYF

j_call: TRBJ1-1
v_call: TRBV30
clone_size: -
d_call: TRBD1
cdr3_nt: TGTGCCTGGAGTGGGACAGGAAAGGCTGAAGCTTTCTTT
cdr3_aa: CAWSGTGKAEAFF

j_call: TRBJ2-1
v_call: TRBV5-1
clone_size: -
d_call: TRBD2
cdr3_nt: TGCGCCAGCAGCTTCGGACTAGCTACCTCCTACAATGAGCAGTTCTTC
cdr3_aa: CASSFGLATSYNEQFF

j_call: TRBJ2-3
v_call: TRBV7-7
clone_size: -
d_call: TRBD2
cdr3_nt: TGTGCTAGCAGCTTAGCGGCGGGAGTGGGTACAGATACGCAGTATTTT
cdr3_aa: CASSLAAGVGTDTQYF

j_call: TRBJ1-5
v_call: TRBV6-6
clone_size: -
d_call: -
cdr3_nt: TGTGCCAGCAGTGACCTTGGGCCCCAGCATTTT
cdr3_aa: CASSDLGPQHF

j_call: TRBJ1-1
v_call: TRBV7-2
clone_size: -
d_call: -
cdr3_nt: TGTGCCAGCAGCCCGACAGGCCGGGCCTGGCGTGACTTT
cdr3_aa: CASSPTGRAWRDF

j_call: TRBJ2-2
v_call: TRBV7-6
clone_size: -
d_call: -
cdr3_nt: TGTGCCAGCAGGGCGGGGAACACCGGGGAGCTGTTTTTT
cdr3_aa: CASRAGNTGELFF

j_call: TRBJ2-1
v_call: TRBV5-1
clone_size: -
d_call: -
cdr3_nt: TGCGCCAGCAGCTTGGGTGGGGACTCGCGCAATGAGCAGTTCTTC
cdr3_aa: CASSLGGDSRNEQFF

j_call: TRBJ2-5
v_call: TRBV5-4
clone_size: -
d_call: TRBD2
cdr3_nt: TGTGCCAGCAGCTCTAGCGGGGGGAGTCAAGAGACCCAGTACTTC
cdr3_aa: CASSSSGGSQETQYF

j_call: TRBJ2-1
v_call: TRBV15
clone_size: -
d_call: TRBD2
cdr3_nt: TGTGCCACCAGCAGCAAGATGGCGGGAGTGTTCGGTGAGCAGTTCTTC
cdr3_aa: CATSSKMAGVFGEQFF

j_call: TRBJ1-2
v_call: TRBV6-5
clone_size: -
d_call: -
cdr3_nt: TGTGCCAGCACTAAACGGGGGGCAATATATGGCTACACCTTC
cdr3_aa: CASTKRGAIYGYTF

j_call: TRBJ2-5
v_call: TRBV7-7
clone_size: -
d_call: -
cdr3_nt: TGTGCCAGCACCCTGGGTGTAGGGGAGACCCAGTACTTC
cdr3_aa: CASTLGVGETQYF

j_call: TRBJ2-7
v_call: TRBV18
clone_size: few
d_call: -
cdr3_nt: TGTGCCAGCTCACCACGGGACGTTATGCGGGAGCAGTACTTC
cdr3_aa: CASSPRDVMREQYF

j_call: TRBJ1-4
v_call: TRBV6-1
clone_size: -
d_call: -
cdr3_nt: TGTGCCAGCAGGAGAGGGGCTGAGGATGAAAAACTGTTTTTT
cdr3_aa: CASRRGAEDEKLFF

j_call: TRBJ2-1
v_call: TRBV15
clone_size: -
d_call: TRBD1
cdr3_nt: TGTGCCACCAGCCTACCGGGACAGGGGACGGGGTATGAGCAGTTCTTC
cdr3_aa: CATSLPGQGTGYEQFF

j_call: TRBJ1-2
v_call: TRBV6-1
clone_size: -
d_call: -
cdr3_nt: TGTGCCAGCAGTGAAAATGACAGATATGGCTACACCTTC
cdr3_aa: CASSENDRYGYTF

j_call: TRBJ1-1
v_call: TRBV27
clone_size: -
d_call: -
cdr3_nt: TGTGCCAGCGGTACACAGGGGAACACTGAAGCTTTCTTT
cdr3_aa: CASGTQGNTEAFF

j_call: TRBJ2-3
v_call: TRBV9
clone_size: -
d_call: -
cdr3_nt: TGTGCCAGCAGCGTAGGGAAATTATCTAGCACAGATACGCAGTATTTT
cdr3_aa: CASSVGKLSSTDTQYF

j_call: TRBJ1-1
v_call: TRBV11-2
clone_size: few
d_call: -
cdr3_nt: TGTGCCAGCAGCCGCTTCGGTCCAACAGGGTTGACTGAAGCTTTCTTT
cdr3_aa: CASSRFGPTGLTEAFF

j_call: TRBJ1-2
v_call: TRBV6-5
clone_size: -
d_call: -
cdr3_nt: TGTGCCAGCAGCCCGGTATATTCCCCCGGTGGCTACACCTTC
cdr3_aa: CASSPVYSPGGYTF

j_call: TRBJ2-1
v_call: TRBV28
clone_size: few
d_call: TRBD2
cdr3_nt: TGTGCCAGCAGTTTTCTCTTGGATCTAGGAGCGGGGGGGCCTGGGAATGAGCAGTTCTTC
cdr3_aa: CASSFLLDLGAGGPGNEQFF

j_call: TRBJ1-1
v_call: TRBV4-1
clone_size: -
d_call: TRBD1
cdr3_nt: TGCGCCAGCAGCCACGGACAGGGGGGTTACACTGAAGCTTTCTTT
cdr3_aa: CASSHGQGGYTEAFF

j_call: TRBJ2-3
v_call: TRBV9
clone_size: few
d_call: -
cdr3_nt: TGTGCCAGCAGCGTAGGTTCTGGTGCAGATACGCAGTATTTT
cdr3_aa: CASSVGSGADTQYF

j_call: TRBJ1-2
v_call: TRBV7-9
clone_size: -
d_call: -
cdr3_nt: TGTGCCAGCAGCTCGGCTGAACCTGATGAGGCTTCGGGATATGGCTACACCTTC
cdr3_aa: CASSSAEPDEASGYGYTF

j_call: TRBJ2-7
v_call: TRBV28
clone_size: once
d_call: TRBD1
cdr3_nt: TGTGCCAGCAGTTTCCGCCGGACAGGGTACTACGAGCAGTACTTC
cdr3_aa: CASSFRRTGYYEQYF

j_call: TRBJ1-1
v_call: TRBV9
clone_size: -
d_call: -
cdr3_nt: TGTGCCAGCAGTCGAGGGAACACTGAAGCTTTCTTT
cdr3_aa: CASSRGNTEAFF

j_call: TRBJ1-2
v_call: TRBV5-4
clone_size: -
d_call: -
cdr3_nt: TGTGCCAGCAGCCACCACGGGGGGGATGGCTACACCTTC
cdr3_aa: CASSHHGGDGYTF

j_call: TRBJ1-5
v_call: TRBV30
clone_size: -
d_call: -
cdr3_nt: TGTGCCTGGAGTGTAGCTGCTGGGGGCAATCAGCCCCAGCATTTT
cdr3_aa: CAWSVAAGGNQPQHF

j_call: TRBJ1-1
v_call: TRBV7-8
clone_size: -
d_call: TRBD1
cdr3_nt: TGTGCCAGCAGCCGGACAGGGGGGGCTGAAGCTTTCTTT
cdr3_aa: CASSRTGGAEAFF

j_call: TRBJ2-5
v_call: TRBV14
clone_size: -
d_call: -
cdr3_nt: TGTGCCAGCAGCCAAGACGACCCCGCTTTTGGGGACATCGCAGAGACCCAGTACTTC
cdr3_aa: CASSQDDPAFGDIAETQYF

j_call: TRBJ2-7
v_call: TRBV11-2
clone_size: -
d_call: -
cdr3_nt: TGTGCCAGCAGCCCAGGGGTGGAACACGAGCAGTACTTC
cdr3_aa: CASSPGVEHEQYF

j_call: TRBJ2-7
v_call: TRBV6-1
clone_size: -
d_call: TRBD2
cdr3_nt: TGTGCCAGCCATGTGCCGGGACTAGGCTTCCACGAGCAGTACTTC
cdr3_aa: CASHVPGLGFHEQYF

j_call: TRBJ2-5
v_call: TRBV29-1
clone_size: -
d_call: -
cdr3_nt: TGCAGCGTGGGCCCCCCCCAGTACTTC
cdr3_aa: CSVGPPQYF

j_call: TRBJ2-5
v_call: TRBV2
clone_size: -
d_call: -
cdr3_nt: TGTGCCAGCAGTGAACAGGAGACCCAGTACTTC
cdr3_aa: CASSEQETQYF

j_call: TRBJ2-3
v_call: TRBV5-1
clone_size: -
d_call: -
cdr3_nt: TGCGCCAGCAGCTTACTGGGCAGGGGAGTCGCAGATACGCAGTATTTT
cdr3_aa: CASSLLGRGVADTQYF

j_call: TRBJ1-2
v_call: TRBV30
clone_size: -
d_call: -
cdr3_nt: TGTGCCTGGAGTAGGGGGGCTACTAAGGGCTACACCTTC
cdr3_aa: CAWSRGATKGYTF

j_call: TRBJ1-1
v_call: TRBV30
clone_size: -
d_call: TRBD1
cdr3_nt: TGTGCCTTCAACCGGGACAGGGAGGCGGCTTTCTTT
cdr3_aa: CAFNRDREAAFF

j_call: TRBJ1-2
v_call: TRBV5-1
clone_size: -
d_call: TRBD1
cdr3_nt: TGCGCCAGCAGCGCGGACAGGGGGAATGGCTACACCTTC
cdr3_aa: CASSADRGNGYTF

j_call: TRBJ2-1
v_call: TRBV6-5
clone_size: -
d_call: -
cdr3_nt: TGTGCCAGCAGTTACACATCGGACACCCAAGAGCAGTTCTTC
cdr3_aa: CASSYTSDTQEQFF

j_call: TRBJ2-5
v_call: TRBV7-2
clone_size: once
d_call: TRBD2
cdr3_nt: TGTGCCAGCAGCTTAGGCGGCGGGGGGGCCTTAGAGACCCAGTACTTC
cdr3_aa: CASSLGGGGALETQYF

j_call: TRBJ1-2
v_call: TRBV7-2
clone_size: -
d_call: TRBD1
cdr3_nt: TGTGCCAGCAGCTTTCCACAGGGGACGCGTGGCTACACCTTC
cdr3_aa: CASSFPQGTRGYTF

j_call: TRBJ1-1
v_call: TRBV7-9
clone_size: -
d_call: TRBD1
cdr3_nt: TGTGCCAGCACCCCAGGGGGCACTGAAGCTTTCTTT
cdr3_aa: CASTPGGTEAFF

j_call: TRBJ2-1
v_call: TRBV4-3
clone_size: -
d_call: -
cdr3_nt: TGCGCCAGCAGCCGTGAGGGTACCTACAATGAGCAGTTCTTC
cdr3_aa: CASSREGTYNEQFF